This TCR beta chain was observed in a study of cytomegalovirus exposure and HLA in healthy donors. Study results and caveats: Previously analyzed data showed that most TCR beta V segments were productive at a frequency of about 90% or about 30%. An assumption of roughly uniform sequencing depth across donors underlay the presence/absence analyses. Donor immune exposure was known only as CMV serostatus. Diagnosis of cytomegalovirus status made by the classifier reportedly showed high specificity and sensitivity.

This clone appeared once. The antigen remains undetermined. The primer mix had 60 Vbeta and 13 Jbeta primers. The protocol was immunoSEQ multiplex PCR, while the TCRdb copy is restricted to in-frame clones and leaves out a portion. This sample has more than 140,000 clones, with roughly 82% found just once. The germline V and J ends were trimmed by 0 bases and 8 bases, with 13 bases remaining between them. The CDR3 is made up of 14 amino acids. Germline assignment: CDR1 SGHDN and CDR2 FVKESK. The TCR comes from a man younger than 30 in good health and CMV-seropositive. The sequenced sample was PBMCs. V gene TRBV14 combines with J gene TRBJ1-2, with D possibly TRBD1 on 5 matching bases. The CDR3 here is CASSQDLGVRGYTF. The DNA for the CDR3 is TGTGCCAGCAGCCAAGATTTAGGGGTTCGCGGCTACACCTTC. The full variable domain, with the rest looked up from reference TRBV14 and TRBJ1-2, is EAGVTQFPSHSVIEKGQTVTLRCDPISGHDNLYWYRRVMGKEIKFLLHFVKESKQDESGMPNNRFLAERTGGTYSTLKVQPAELEDSGVYFCASSQDLGVRGYTFGSGTRLTVV.